This record covers a single T cell receptor (beta chain). An end of the junction does not agree with germline; a read error may underlie this. TCRdb passed the reads through MiXCR, listing each CDR3 protein once. The sample consists of 350,000 to 550,000 distinct CDR3 sequences, roughly 30% of them appearing once. Per germline, CDR1 SGHVT and CDR2 SQSDAQ. The CDR3 has 12 amino acids. The record originates from a study of T cell repertoires in cytomegalovirus infection. This rearrangement joins TRBV7-4 to TRBJ2-7, with D unresolved. What was sequenced was PBMCs. The clonotype was recovered from a human donor in good health (CMV status not recorded). Some clones in this sample may be carry-over from other donors' samples. CDR3 protein: CASILGGYEQYF. CDR3 DNA sequence: TGTGCCAGCATCTTAGGCGGATACGAGCAGTACTTC.